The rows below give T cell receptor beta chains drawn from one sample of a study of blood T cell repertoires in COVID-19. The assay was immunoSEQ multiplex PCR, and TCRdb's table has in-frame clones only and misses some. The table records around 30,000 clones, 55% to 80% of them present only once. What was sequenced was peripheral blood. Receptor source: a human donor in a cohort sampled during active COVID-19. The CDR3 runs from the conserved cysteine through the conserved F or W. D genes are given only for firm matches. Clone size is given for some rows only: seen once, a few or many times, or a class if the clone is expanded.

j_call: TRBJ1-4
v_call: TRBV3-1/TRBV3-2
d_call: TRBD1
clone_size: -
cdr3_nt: TGTGCCAGCAGCCAAGACCCCGACAGGGGGCGTGAAAAACTGTTTTTT
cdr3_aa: CASSQDPDRGREKLFF

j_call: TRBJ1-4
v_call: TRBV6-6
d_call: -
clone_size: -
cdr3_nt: TGTGCCAGCGGGAGATACAATGAAAAACTGTTTTTT
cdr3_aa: CASGRYNEKLFF

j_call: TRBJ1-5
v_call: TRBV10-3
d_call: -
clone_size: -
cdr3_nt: TGTGCCTCCACGGCAGGGAGGGACCAGCCCCAGCATTTT
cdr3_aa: CASTAGRDQPQHF

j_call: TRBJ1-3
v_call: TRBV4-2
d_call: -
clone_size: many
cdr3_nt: TGTGCCAGCAGCCAGCGGGGGTCTGGAAACACCATATATTTT
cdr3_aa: CASSQRGSGNTIYF

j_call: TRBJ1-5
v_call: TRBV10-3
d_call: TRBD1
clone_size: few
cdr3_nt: TGTGCCATCAGTGAGTCCGGGACAGGGGCCAATCAGCCCCAGCATTTT
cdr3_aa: CAISESGTGANQPQHF

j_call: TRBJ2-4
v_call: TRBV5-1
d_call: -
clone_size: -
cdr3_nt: TGCGCCAGCAGCTTGAGCCGAAACATTCAGTACTTC
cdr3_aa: CASSLSRNIQYF

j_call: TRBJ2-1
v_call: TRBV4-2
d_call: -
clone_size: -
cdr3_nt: TGTGCCAGCAGCCAATTCGCTTTGGGAGGCAGTGATCGCTCCTACAATGAGCAGTTCTTC
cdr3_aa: CASSQFALGGSDRSYNEQFF

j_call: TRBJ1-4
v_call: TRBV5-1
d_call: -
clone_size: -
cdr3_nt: TGCGCCAGCAGCTTGGAACTTGGTAATGAAAAACTGTTTTTT
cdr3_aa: CASSLELGNEKLFF

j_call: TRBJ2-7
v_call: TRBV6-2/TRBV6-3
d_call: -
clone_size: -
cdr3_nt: TGTGCCAGCAGTTACTCGGGGCAGCTGCCCTACGAGCAGTACTTC
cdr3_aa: CASSYSGQLPYEQYF

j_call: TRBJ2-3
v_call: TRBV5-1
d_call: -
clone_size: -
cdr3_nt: TGCGCCAGCAGCTTGGACGGGTCTAGCACAGATACGCAGTATTTT
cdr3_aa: CASSLDGSSTDTQYF

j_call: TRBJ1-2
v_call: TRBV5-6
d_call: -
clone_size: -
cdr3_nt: TGTGCCAGCAGCTCCCAAGGGGTGCCTAACTATGGCTACACCTTC
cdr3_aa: CASSSQGVPNYGYTF

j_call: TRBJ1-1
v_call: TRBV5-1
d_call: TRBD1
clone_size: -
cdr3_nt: TGCGCCAGCAGCACCGCATTAAGATCAGGGGGCCACACTGAAGCTTTCTTT
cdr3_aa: CASSTALRSGGHTEAFF

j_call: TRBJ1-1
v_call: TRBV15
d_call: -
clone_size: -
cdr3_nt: TGTGCCACCAGCAGAGGGACAGACACTGAAGCTTTCTTT
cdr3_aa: CATSRGTDTEAFF

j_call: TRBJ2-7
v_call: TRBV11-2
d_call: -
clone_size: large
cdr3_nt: TGTGCCAGCACCCTTGACGACACCGACTACTCCTACGAGCAGTACTTC
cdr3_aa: CASTLDDTDYSYEQYF

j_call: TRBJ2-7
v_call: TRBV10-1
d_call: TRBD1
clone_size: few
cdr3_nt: TGCGCCAGCAGTGAGATGCAGGGGGTCTACGAGCAGTACTTC
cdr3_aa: CASSEMQGVYEQYF

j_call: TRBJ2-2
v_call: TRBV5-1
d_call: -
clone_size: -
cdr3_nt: TGCGCCAGCTCCCTCCAAGCGGACACCGGGGAGCTGTTTTTT
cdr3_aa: CASSLQADTGELFF

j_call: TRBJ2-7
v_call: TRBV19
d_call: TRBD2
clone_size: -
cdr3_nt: TGTGCCAGTTCGGGACTAGCGGGAAGAGAGCAGTACTTC
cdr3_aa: CASSGLAGREQYF

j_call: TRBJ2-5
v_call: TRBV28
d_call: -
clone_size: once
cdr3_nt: TGTGCCAGCATCCCCGGACAGAACTACCAAGAGACCCAGTACTTC
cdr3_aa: CASIPGQNYQETQYF

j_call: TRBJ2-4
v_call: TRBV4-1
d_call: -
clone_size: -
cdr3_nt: TGCGCCAGCAGCCAAGCGGGCAAAAACATTCAGTACTTC
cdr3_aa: CASSQAGKNIQYF

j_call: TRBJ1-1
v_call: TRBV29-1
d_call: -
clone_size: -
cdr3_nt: TGCAGCGCGAGGCAAGAGACAGGTGGGACTGAAGCTTTCTTT
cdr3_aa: CSARQETGGTEAFF

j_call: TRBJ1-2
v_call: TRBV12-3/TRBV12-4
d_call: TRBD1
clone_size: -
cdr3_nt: TGTGCCAGCAGTCGCAGGGGGCTGGGGGGCTACACCTTC
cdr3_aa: CASSRRGLGGYTF

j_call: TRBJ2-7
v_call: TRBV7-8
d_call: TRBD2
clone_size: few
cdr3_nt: TGTGCCAGCAGCTTTTCTGGACTAGCGGGAGCCTACGAGCAGTACTTC
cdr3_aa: CASSFSGLAGAYEQYF

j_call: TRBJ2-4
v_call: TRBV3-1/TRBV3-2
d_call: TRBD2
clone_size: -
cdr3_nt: TGTGCCAGCAGCCCCTACTTTGGGGAGGGCCTAAACATTCAGTACTTC
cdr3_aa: CASSPYFGEGLNIQYF

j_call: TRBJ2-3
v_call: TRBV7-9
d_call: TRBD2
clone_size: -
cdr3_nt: TGTGCCAGCGTACGGGGGGGCCTTACAGATACGCAGTATTTT
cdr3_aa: CASVRGGLTDTQYF

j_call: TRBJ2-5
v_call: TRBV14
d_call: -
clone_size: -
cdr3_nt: TGTGCCAGCAGCTTACTAGGACAGAGAGAGACCCAGTACTTC
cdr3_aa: CASSLLGQRETQYF

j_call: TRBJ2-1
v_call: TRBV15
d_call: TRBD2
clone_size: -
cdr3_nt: TGTGCCACCAGCAGCTACACTAGCGTAGAGACTTACAATGAGCAGTTCTTC
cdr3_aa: CATSSYTSVETYNEQFF

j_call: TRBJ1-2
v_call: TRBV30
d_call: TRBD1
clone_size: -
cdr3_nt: TGTGCCTGGAGTGCAGGGACAGGGGCCTATGGCTACACCTTC
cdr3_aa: CAWSAGTGAYGYTF

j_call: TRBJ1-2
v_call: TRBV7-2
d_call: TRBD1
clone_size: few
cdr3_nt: TGTGCCAGCAGCTTAGACTGGGACAGGGGGTTCCTCTATGGCTACACCTTC
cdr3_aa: CASSLDWDRGFLYGYTF

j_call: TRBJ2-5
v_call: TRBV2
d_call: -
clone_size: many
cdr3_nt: TGTGCCAGCATGAGGGGGAGCCAAGAGACCCAGTACTTC
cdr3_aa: CASMRGSQETQYF

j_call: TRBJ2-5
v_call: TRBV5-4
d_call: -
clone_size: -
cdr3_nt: TGTGCCAGCAGCGCGCAACGGGGGTGGCAAGAGACCCAGTACTTC
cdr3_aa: CASSAQRGWQETQYF

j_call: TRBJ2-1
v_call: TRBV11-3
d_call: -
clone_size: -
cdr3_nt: TGTGCCAGCAATCCTCCGGCTCGACAGAACAATGAGCAGTTCTTC
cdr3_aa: CASNPPARQNNEQFF

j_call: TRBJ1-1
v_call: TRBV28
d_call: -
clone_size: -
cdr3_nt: TGTGCCAGCAGTTTAAGCGACAGCCTCATGAACACTGAAGCTTTCTTT
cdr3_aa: CASSLSDSLMNTEAFF

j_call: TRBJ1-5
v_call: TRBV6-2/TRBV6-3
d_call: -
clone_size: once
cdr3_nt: TGTGCCAGCAGTTACCCAGGGGGCAATCAGCCCCAGCATTTT
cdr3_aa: CASSYPGGNQPQHF

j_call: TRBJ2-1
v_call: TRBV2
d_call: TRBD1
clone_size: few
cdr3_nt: TGTGCCAGCAGCTCACAGGGGGCGCATAATGAGCAGTTCTTC
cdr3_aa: CASSSQGAHNEQFF